This TCR beta chain was found in a study of identical twins. TCRdb processed the 5' RACE reads anew with MiXCR; each CDR3 protein has one entry. In the table there are 500,000 to 600,000 distinct CDR3 sequences, about 20% of which are singletons. This clonotype has just a few counts. Its target is not known. The germline CDR1 and CDR2 sequences are SQVTM and ANQGSEA. This CDR3 has 12 amino acids. Trimming removed 5 bases from V and 0 bases from J, with 7 bases in between. Study results and caveats: Abundant beta clonotypes from cord blood bore fewer insertions; memory repertoires lacked this pattern.

The sample was also linked to a second study, of T cells expressing NK-cell markers. Turning to that study: The authors sequenced eight donors, of whom seven were HCMV-seropositive and one was seronegative. A range of about 1.0-7.5% of CD8+ T cells consisted of dominant NKG2C+ clonotypes in 5 to 7 donors.

The specimen was CD4+ T cells sorted from blood. This receptor was identified in a woman aged 18-35 years in good health. The chain couples TRBV29-1 to TRBJ1-1; unclear D gene. CDR3: CSVSRLNTEAFF. The CDR3 nucleotides are TGCAGCGTTAGCCGGCTGAACACTGAAGCTTTCTTT. Variable domain in full (rest from reference TRBV29-1 and TRBJ1-1): SAVISQKPSRDICQRGTSLTIQCQVDSQVTMMFWYRQQPGQSLTLIATANQGSEATYESGFVIDKFPISRPNLTFSTLTVSNMSPEDSSIYLCSVSRLNTEAFFGQGTRLTVV.